Listed below are T cell receptor beta chains from one sample, sequenced in a study of blood T cell repertoires in COVID-19. Only in-frame clones appear in the TCRdb table, and some are missing; sequencing was by immunoSEQ multiplex PCR. This table holds fewer than 250,000 clones, 84% found once. The sequenced sample consisted of peripheral blood. The receptors originated from a man in his fifties or sixties with acute or convalescent COVID-19. Both conserved end residues are part of each CDR3. D genes are given only for firm matches. Size is omitted from some rows. Given values are once, few, many or a class for expanded clones.

v_gene: TRBV7-3
j_gene: TRBJ1-1
abundance: few
d_gene: TRBD1
CDR3nt: TGTGCCAGCAGCGTCACAGGGGGCACTGAAGCTTTCTTT
CDR3aa: CASSVTGGTEAFF

v_gene: TRBV28
j_gene: TRBJ2-5
abundance: NA
d_gene: TRBD1
CDR3nt: TGTGCCAGCAGTTCCCTAGGACAGGGAGCTTACGAGACCCAGTACTTC
CDR3aa: CASSSLGQGAYETQYF

v_gene: TRBV2
j_gene: TRBJ1-3
abundance: NA
d_gene: TRBD1
CDR3nt: TGTGCCACCCAGGGGGACTCTGGAAACACCATATATTTT
CDR3aa: CATQGDSGNTIYF

v_gene: TRBV10-3
j_gene: TRBJ1-5
abundance: few
d_gene: TRBD1
CDR3nt: TGTGCCATCAGTGAGGAACAGGGGGCGTCTCAGCCCCAGCATTTT
CDR3aa: CAISEEQGASQPQHF

v_gene: TRBV13
j_gene: TRBJ2-7
abundance: NA
d_gene: TRBD2
CDR3nt: TGTGCCAGCAGCTTAGGTGGGACTAGCGGGAGCTACGAGCAGTACTTC
CDR3aa: CASSLGGTSGSYEQYF

v_gene: TRBV5-1
j_gene: TRBJ2-2
abundance: NA
d_gene: TRBD2
CDR3nt: TGCGCCAGCAGGGTAGCGGGGGGGCGAACCGGGGAGCTGTTTTTT
CDR3aa: CASRVAGGRTGELFF

v_gene: TRBV19
j_gene: TRBJ2-1
abundance: few
d_gene: NA
CDR3nt: TGTGCCAGTAGTATTTGGGGGGTCCCCTCCTACAATGAGCAGTTCTTC
CDR3aa: CASSIWGVPSYNEQFF

v_gene: TRBV5-1
j_gene: TRBJ1-6
abundance: NA
d_gene: NA
CDR3nt: TGCGCCAGCAGCATACAGGGACCGGGGGGTAATTCACCCCTCCACTTT
CDR3aa: CASSIQGPGGNSPLHF

v_gene: TRBV7-3
j_gene: TRBJ1-1
abundance: NA
d_gene: TRBD1
CDR3nt: TGTGCCAGCAGCGACGACAGGGAGAACACTGAAGCTTTCTTT
CDR3aa: CASSDDRENTEAFF

v_gene: TRBV11-2
j_gene: TRBJ1-2
abundance: NA
d_gene: NA
CDR3nt: TGTGCCAGCAGCCTTTGGGAGATCTATGGCTACACCTTC
CDR3aa: CASSLWEIYGYTF

v_gene: TRBV9
j_gene: TRBJ1-5
abundance: once
d_gene: NA
CDR3nt: TGTGCCAGCAGCTCCACAGCTGGGTTAGGACAGCCCCAGCATTTT
CDR3aa: CASSSTAGLGQPQHF

v_gene: TRBV28
j_gene: TRBJ1-1
abundance: NA
d_gene: NA
CDR3nt: TGTGCCAGCAGTTTATTAAGTGCCTCAGGCAGGGGCGAAGCTTTCTTT
CDR3aa: CASSLLSASGRGEAFF

v_gene: TRBV7-9
j_gene: TRBJ2-1
abundance: NA
d_gene: TRBD2
CDR3nt: TGTGCCAGCACCACCCTGGGAGGGTGGAATGAGCAGTTCTTC
CDR3aa: CASTTLGGWNEQFF

v_gene: TRBV13
j_gene: TRBJ2-7
abundance: NA
d_gene: TRBD1
CDR3nt: TGTGCCAGCAGCTTACGGACAGGGGTGACCTACGAGCAGTACTTC
CDR3aa: CASSLRTGVTYEQYF

v_gene: TRBV19
j_gene: TRBJ2-3
abundance: NA
d_gene: TRBD2
CDR3nt: TGTGCCAGTAGTGTGAGCGGGGTCCCAGATACGCAGTATTTT
CDR3aa: CASSVSGVPDTQYF

v_gene: TRBV7-6
j_gene: TRBJ1-5
abundance: NA
d_gene: NA
CDR3nt: TGTGCCAGCAGCTTAGGTCTCAATCAGCCCCAGCATTTT
CDR3aa: CASSLGLNQPQHF

v_gene: TRBV28
j_gene: TRBJ2-1
abundance: once
d_gene: TRBD2
CDR3nt: TGTGCCATAGAGCGGGACTACAATGAGCAGTTCTTC
CDR3aa: CAIERDYNEQFF

v_gene: TRBV4-1
j_gene: TRBJ2-1
abundance: NA
d_gene: TRBD2
CDR3nt: TGCGCCAGCAGCCAAGGTATCGGCCGTTCGGGGGGTCGTGAGCAGTTCTTC
CDR3aa: CASSQGIGRSGGREQFF

v_gene: TRBV18
j_gene: TRBJ2-7
abundance: NA
d_gene: TRBD2
CDR3nt: TGTGCCAGCTCACCACCGCGGGGGTACCACGAGCAGTACTTC
CDR3aa: CASSPPRGYHEQYF

v_gene: TRBV18
j_gene: TRBJ1-1
abundance: NA
d_gene: NA
CDR3nt: TGTGCCAGCTCACCCGGGGGGTCAGGCACTGAAGCTTTCTTT
CDR3aa: CASSPGGSGTEAFF

v_gene: TRBV5-4
j_gene: TRBJ2-7
abundance: NA
d_gene: NA
CDR3nt: TGTGCCAGCAGCTTGGGAGGGGAGGTCCACGAGCAGTACTTC
CDR3aa: CASSLGGEVHEQYF

v_gene: TRBV11-2
j_gene: TRBJ1-2
abundance: NA
d_gene: NA
CDR3nt: TGTGCCAGCAGCTTATACCAGAACTATGGCTACACCTTC
CDR3aa: CASSLYQNYGYTF

v_gene: TRBV6-5
j_gene: TRBJ1-5
abundance: few
d_gene: TRBD1
CDR3nt: TGTGCCAGCTCCGGGTTTGCAGGGGGTCACCAGCCCCAGCATTTT
CDR3aa: CASSGFAGGHQPQHF

v_gene: TRBV23-1
j_gene: TRBJ1-5
abundance: NA
d_gene: NA
CDR3nt: TGCGCCAGCAGTCCATTTTATCAGCCCCAGCATTTT
CDR3aa: CASSPFYQPQHF

v_gene: TRBV10-3
j_gene: TRBJ2-2
abundance: NA
d_gene: TRBD2
CDR3nt: TGTGCCATCAGCTGGACTAGCGGGCAGAACACCGGGGAGCTGTTTTTT
CDR3aa: CAISWTSGQNTGELFF

v_gene: TRBV11-3
j_gene: TRBJ2-7
abundance: NA
d_gene: TRBD2
CDR3nt: TGTGCCAGCAGCCCCTCGAGGGGGCTAGCGGGAGGTTACGAGCAGTACTTC
CDR3aa: CASSPSRGLAGGYEQYF

v_gene: TRBV2
j_gene: TRBJ2-7
abundance: NA
d_gene: TRBD1
CDR3nt: TGTGCCAGCAGTTACTGGGGACAGGGAAGGGAGCAGTACTTC
CDR3aa: CASSYWGQGREQYF

v_gene: TRBV6-6
j_gene: TRBJ1-5
abundance: NA
d_gene: NA
CDR3nt: TGTGCCAGCAGTTACCGCGGGGGTGGGGATCAGCCCCAGCATTTT
CDR3aa: CASSYRGGGDQPQHF

v_gene: TRBV2
j_gene: TRBJ2-5
abundance: NA
d_gene: TRBD2
CDR3nt: TGTGCCAGCAGTCGACTAGCGGGTAGAAACCAAGAGACCCAGTACTTC
CDR3aa: CASSRLAGRNQETQYF

v_gene: TRBV30
j_gene: TRBJ2-3
abundance: NA
d_gene: TRBD2
CDR3nt: TGTGCCTGGAGTGGGGTAGCGGGTGTTAGCACAGATACGCAGTATTTT
CDR3aa: CAWSGVAGVSTDTQYF

v_gene: TRBV10-3
j_gene: TRBJ1-2
abundance: once
d_gene: TRBD1
CDR3nt: TGTGCCATCAGTGAATTGAAGGGACAGGGCGGAGGCTACACCTTC
CDR3aa: CAISELKGQGGGYTF

v_gene: TRBV3-1/TRBV3-2
j_gene: TRBJ1-2
abundance: NA
d_gene: TRBD1
CDR3nt: TGTGCCAGCAGCCTAACGGCAGGGGGCGGCTACACCTTC
CDR3aa: CASSLTAGGGYTF

v_gene: TRBV11-3
j_gene: TRBJ2-7
abundance: NA
d_gene: NA
CDR3nt: TGTGCCAGCAGCTCCCCCCAAATCTCCTACGAGCAGTACTTC
CDR3aa: CASSSPQISYEQYF

v_gene: TRBV13
j_gene: TRBJ2-7
abundance: NA
d_gene: TRBD2
CDR3nt: TGTGCCAGCACCTTCGGGGGGGAGGTGATTTACGAGCAGTACTTC
CDR3aa: CASTFGGEVIYEQYF

v_gene: TRBV6-4
j_gene: TRBJ1-2
abundance: few
d_gene: TRBD1
CDR3nt: TGTGCCAGCAGTCCAGGGACAGGGCCTTATGGCTACACCTTC
CDR3aa: CASSPGTGPYGYTF

v_gene: TRBV10-3
j_gene: TRBJ2-2
abundance: NA
d_gene: NA
CDR3nt: TGTGCCATCAGTGGGCTTCAGATGGCCGGGGAGCTGTTTTTT
CDR3aa: CAISGLQMAGELFF

v_gene: TRBV6-5
j_gene: TRBJ1-2
abundance: NA
d_gene: NA
CDR3nt: TGTGCCAGCACCCTGCTGGAGTTGTATGGCTACACCTTC
CDR3aa: CASTLLELYGYTF

v_gene: TRBV3-1/TRBV3-2
j_gene: TRBJ1-1
abundance: NA
d_gene: TRBD1
CDR3nt: TGTGCCAGCAGCCAAGTGGGACAGGGAGCTGAAGCTTTCTTT
CDR3aa: CASSQVGQGAEAFF

v_gene: TRBV6-6
j_gene: TRBJ2-7
abundance: NA
d_gene: NA
CDR3nt: TGTGCCAGCAGGGGACTGGGACGGACCTTCTACGAGCAGTACTTC
CDR3aa: CASRGLGRTFYEQYF

v_gene: TRBV6-5
j_gene: TRBJ1-2
abundance: NA
d_gene: NA
CDR3nt: TGTGCCAGCAGTACCCCGGGGAGCCTGTATGGCTACACCTTC
CDR3aa: CASSTPGSLYGYTF

v_gene: TRBV6-5
j_gene: TRBJ2-1
abundance: few
d_gene: NA
CDR3nt: TGTGCCAGCAGTTACTCGACTTCGAGCTCCTACAATGAGCAGTTCTTC
CDR3aa: CASSYSTSSSYNEQFF

v_gene: TRBV13
j_gene: TRBJ2-7
abundance: NA
d_gene: NA
CDR3nt: TGTGCCAGCAGCCCCCGCAGGGCCCAGGGCTCCTACGAGCAGTACTTC
CDR3aa: CASSPRRAQGSYEQYF

v_gene: TRBV18
j_gene: TRBJ1-2
abundance: NA
d_gene: TRBD1
CDR3nt: TGTGCCAGCTCACCCGAGACAGGGGGGCATGGCTACACCTTC
CDR3aa: CASSPETGGHGYTF

v_gene: TRBV19
j_gene: TRBJ1-2
abundance: NA
d_gene: TRBD1
CDR3nt: TGTGCCAGTAGTATAGATGGACAGGGCGCATCGGCCCTCTATGGCTACACCTTC
CDR3aa: CASSIDGQGASALYGYTF

v_gene: TRBV19
j_gene: TRBJ2-7
abundance: many
d_gene: TRBD1
CDR3nt: TGTGCCAGTAGCACCGGGACAGGGCCCTACGAGCAGTACTTC
CDR3aa: CASSTGTGPYEQYF

v_gene: TRBV11-2
j_gene: TRBJ2-5
abundance: NA
d_gene: NA
CDR3nt: TGTGCCAGCAGCTTGATTAGCGGAACATGGGAGACCCAGTACTTC
CDR3aa: CASSLISGTWETQYF

v_gene: TRBV9
j_gene: TRBJ2-3
abundance: NA
d_gene: TRBD1
CDR3nt: TGTGCCAGCAGCGGACCGACAGGGGGAAGCACAGATACGCAGTATTTT
CDR3aa: CASSGPTGGSTDTQYF

v_gene: TRBV3-1/TRBV3-2
j_gene: TRBJ2-3
abundance: NA
d_gene: TRBD2
CDR3nt: TGTGCCAGCAGCCAAGACCTGACTAGCGGGAGGGTAGATACGCAGTATTTT
CDR3aa: CASSQDLTSGRVDTQYF

v_gene: TRBV2
j_gene: TRBJ1-2
abundance: NA
d_gene: TRBD1
CDR3nt: TGTGCCAGCAGTGGGTTAAGGGGGCGCTTGGCTAACTATGGCTACACCTTC
CDR3aa: CASSGLRGRLANYGYTF

v_gene: TRBV4-1
j_gene: TRBJ2-2
abundance: NA
d_gene: NA
CDR3nt: TGCGCCAGCAGCCCATTAGGAACCGGGGCGAACACCGGGGAGCTGTTTTTT
CDR3aa: CASSPLGTGANTGELFF

v_gene: TRBV6-5
j_gene: TRBJ1-4
abundance: NA
d_gene: TRBD1
CDR3nt: TGTGCCAGCAGACCAGGGGGATCTAATGAAAAACTGTTTTTT
CDR3aa: CASRPGGSNEKLFF

v_gene: TRBV6-6
j_gene: TRBJ2-2
abundance: NA
d_gene: NA
CDR3nt: TGTGCCAGCACCCGGGAACCTAACACCGGGGAGCTGTTTTTT
CDR3aa: CASTREPNTGELFF

v_gene: TRBV12-3/TRBV12-4
j_gene: TRBJ2-7
abundance: few
d_gene: TRBD1
CDR3nt: TGTGCCAGCAGTCCGACAGGGACCGAGCAGTACTTC
CDR3aa: CASSPTGTEQYF

v_gene: TRBV6-5
j_gene: TRBJ1-1
abundance: NA
d_gene: NA
CDR3nt: TGTGCCAGCAGTTACGAGGAAAGGAGGACTGAAGCTTTCTTT
CDR3aa: CASSYEERRTEAFF

v_gene: TRBV3-1/TRBV3-2
j_gene: TRBJ1-5
abundance: once
d_gene: TRBD1
CDR3nt: TGTGCCAGCAGCCACCAGGGGGATCAGCCCCAGCATTTT
CDR3aa: CASSHQGDQPQHF

v_gene: TRBV11-1
j_gene: TRBJ2-7
abundance: NA
d_gene: TRBD1
CDR3nt: TGTGCCAGCAGCTTAGCGTCCTTCCGGGACAGGGGTTACGAGCAGTACTTC
CDR3aa: CASSLASFRDRGYEQYF

v_gene: TRBV7-3
j_gene: TRBJ2-3
abundance: NA
d_gene: NA
CDR3nt: TGTGCCAGCAGCTTAACTGGTTTATGGACATTTGCTTCGAATGATACGCAGTATTTT
CDR3aa: CASSLTGLWTFASNDTQYF

v_gene: TRBV2
j_gene: TRBJ2-7
abundance: NA
d_gene: TRBD2
CDR3nt: TGTGCCAGCAAGGGTTCGGCGGGAGGACCATACGAGCAGTACTTC
CDR3aa: CASKGSAGGPYEQYF